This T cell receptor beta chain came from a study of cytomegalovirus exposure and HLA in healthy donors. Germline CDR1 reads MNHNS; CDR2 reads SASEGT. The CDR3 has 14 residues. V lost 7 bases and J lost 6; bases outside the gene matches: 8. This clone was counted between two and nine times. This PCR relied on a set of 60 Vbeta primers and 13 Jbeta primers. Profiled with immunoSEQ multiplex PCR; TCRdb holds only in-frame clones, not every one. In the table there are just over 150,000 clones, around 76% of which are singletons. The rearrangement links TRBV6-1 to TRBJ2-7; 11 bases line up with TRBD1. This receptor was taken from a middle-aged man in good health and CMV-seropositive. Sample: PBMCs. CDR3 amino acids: CASTVGTGGFEQYF. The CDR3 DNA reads TGTGCCAGCACTGTGGGGACAGGGGGGTTCGAGCAGTACTTC.